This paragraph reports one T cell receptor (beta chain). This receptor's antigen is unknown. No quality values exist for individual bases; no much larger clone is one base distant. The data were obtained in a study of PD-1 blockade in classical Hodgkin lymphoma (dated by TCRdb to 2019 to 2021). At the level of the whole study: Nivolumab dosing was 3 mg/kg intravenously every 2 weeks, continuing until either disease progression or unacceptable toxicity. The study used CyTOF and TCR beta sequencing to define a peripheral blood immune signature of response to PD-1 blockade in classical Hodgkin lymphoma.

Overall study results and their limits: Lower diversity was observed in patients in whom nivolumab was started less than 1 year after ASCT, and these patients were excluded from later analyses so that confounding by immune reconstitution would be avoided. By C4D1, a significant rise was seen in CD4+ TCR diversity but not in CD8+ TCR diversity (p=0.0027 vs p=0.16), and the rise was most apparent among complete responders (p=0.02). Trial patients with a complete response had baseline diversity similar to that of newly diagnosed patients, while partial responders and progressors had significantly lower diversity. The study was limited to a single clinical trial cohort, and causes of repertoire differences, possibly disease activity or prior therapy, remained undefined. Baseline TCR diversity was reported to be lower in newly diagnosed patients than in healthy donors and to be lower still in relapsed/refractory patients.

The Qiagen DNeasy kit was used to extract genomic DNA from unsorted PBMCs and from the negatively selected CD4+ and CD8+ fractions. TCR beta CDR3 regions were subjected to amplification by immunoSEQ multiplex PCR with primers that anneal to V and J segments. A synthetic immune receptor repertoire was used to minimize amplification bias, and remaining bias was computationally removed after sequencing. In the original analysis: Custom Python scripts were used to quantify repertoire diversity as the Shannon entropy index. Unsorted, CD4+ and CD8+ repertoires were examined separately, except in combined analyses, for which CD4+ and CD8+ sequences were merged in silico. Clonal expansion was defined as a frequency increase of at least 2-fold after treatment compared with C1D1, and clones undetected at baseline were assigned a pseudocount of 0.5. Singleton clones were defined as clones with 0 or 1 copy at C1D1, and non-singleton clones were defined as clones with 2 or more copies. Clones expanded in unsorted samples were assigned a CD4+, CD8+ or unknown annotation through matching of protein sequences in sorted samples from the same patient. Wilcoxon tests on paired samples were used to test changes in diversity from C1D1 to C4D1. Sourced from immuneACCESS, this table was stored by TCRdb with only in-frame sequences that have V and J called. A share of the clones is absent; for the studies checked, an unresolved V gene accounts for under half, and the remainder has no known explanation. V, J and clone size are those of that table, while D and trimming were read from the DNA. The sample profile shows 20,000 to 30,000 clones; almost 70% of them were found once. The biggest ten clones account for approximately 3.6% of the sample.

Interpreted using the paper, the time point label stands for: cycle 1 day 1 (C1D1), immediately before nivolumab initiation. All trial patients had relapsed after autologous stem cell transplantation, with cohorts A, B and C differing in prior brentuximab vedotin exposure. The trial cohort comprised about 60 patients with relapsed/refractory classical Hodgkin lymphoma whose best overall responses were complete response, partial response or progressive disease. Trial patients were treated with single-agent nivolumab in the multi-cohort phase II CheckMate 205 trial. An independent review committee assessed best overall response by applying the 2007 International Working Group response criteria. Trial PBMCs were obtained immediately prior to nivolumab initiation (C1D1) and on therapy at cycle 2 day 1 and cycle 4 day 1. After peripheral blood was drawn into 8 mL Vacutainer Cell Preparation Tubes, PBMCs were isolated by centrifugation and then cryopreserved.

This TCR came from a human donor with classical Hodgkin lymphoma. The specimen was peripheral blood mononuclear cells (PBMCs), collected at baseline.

The sequenced DNA is TGTGCCAGCAGTGCAAATGAGCAGTTCTTC. The translation is CASSANEQFF. Recombination linked TRBV2 to TRBJ2-1; the D gene cannot be resolved reliably. The CDR3 starts with the cysteine, ends with the phenylalanine, and has 10 residues. Only the CDR3 region is kept as DNA, spanning 30 bases read in frame from base 1. The germline V gene yields SNHLY for CDR1 and FYNNEI for CDR2. The trim is 4 bases for V and 7 bases for J, with a gap of 2 bases between the germline ends.